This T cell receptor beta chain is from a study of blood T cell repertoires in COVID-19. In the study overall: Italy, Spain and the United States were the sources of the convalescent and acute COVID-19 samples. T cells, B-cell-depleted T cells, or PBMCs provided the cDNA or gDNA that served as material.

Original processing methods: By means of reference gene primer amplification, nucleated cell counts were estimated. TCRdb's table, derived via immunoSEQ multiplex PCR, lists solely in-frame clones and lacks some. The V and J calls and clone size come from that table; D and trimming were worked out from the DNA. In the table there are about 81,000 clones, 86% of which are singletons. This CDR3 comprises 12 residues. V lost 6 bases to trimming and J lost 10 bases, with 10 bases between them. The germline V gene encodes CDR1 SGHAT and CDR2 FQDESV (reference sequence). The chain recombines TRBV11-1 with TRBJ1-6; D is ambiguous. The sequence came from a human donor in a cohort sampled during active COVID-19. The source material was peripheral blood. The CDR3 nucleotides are TGTGCCAGCAGAGAGGGAAAATCACCCCTCCACTTT. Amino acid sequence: CASREGKSPLHF.